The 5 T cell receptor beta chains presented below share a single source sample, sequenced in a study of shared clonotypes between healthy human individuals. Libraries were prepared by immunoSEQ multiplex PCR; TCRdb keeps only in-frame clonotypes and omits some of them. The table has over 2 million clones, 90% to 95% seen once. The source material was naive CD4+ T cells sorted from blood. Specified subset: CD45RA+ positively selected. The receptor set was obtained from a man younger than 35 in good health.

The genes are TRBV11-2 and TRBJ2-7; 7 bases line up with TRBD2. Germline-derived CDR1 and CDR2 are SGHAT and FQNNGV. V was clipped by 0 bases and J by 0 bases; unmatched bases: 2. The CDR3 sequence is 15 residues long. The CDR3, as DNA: TGTGCCAGCAGCTTAGATGGACTAGGCTCCTACGAGCAGTACTTC. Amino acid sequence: CASSLDGLGSYEQYF.

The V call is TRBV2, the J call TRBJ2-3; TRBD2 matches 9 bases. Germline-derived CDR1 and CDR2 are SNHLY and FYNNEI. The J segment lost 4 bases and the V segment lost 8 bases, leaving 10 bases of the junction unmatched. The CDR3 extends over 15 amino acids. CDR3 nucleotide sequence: TGTGCCAGCGGCGGGAGGGCCTATGGGGCAGATACGCAGTATTTT. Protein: CASGGRAYGADTQYF.

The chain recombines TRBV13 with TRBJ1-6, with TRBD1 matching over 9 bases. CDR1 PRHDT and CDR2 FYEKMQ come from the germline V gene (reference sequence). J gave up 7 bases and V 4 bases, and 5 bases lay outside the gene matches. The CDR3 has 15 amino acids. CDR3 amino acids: CASSSGTGWNSPLHF. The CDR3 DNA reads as TGTGCCAGCAGCTCCGGGACAGGGTGGAATTCACCCCTCCACTTT.

The CDR3: CASSLGREGAGELFF. The CDR3 DNA is TGCGCCAGCAGCTTGGGCCGGGAAGGGGCCGGGGAGCTGTTTTTT. V and J are TRBV5-1 and TRBJ2-2; D is perhaps TRBD1 or TRBD2 (5 bases each). The CDR3 is 15 residues long. Per germline, CDR1 SGHRS and CDR2 YFSETQ. V lost 0 bases to trimming and J lost 6 bases, with 12 bases between them.

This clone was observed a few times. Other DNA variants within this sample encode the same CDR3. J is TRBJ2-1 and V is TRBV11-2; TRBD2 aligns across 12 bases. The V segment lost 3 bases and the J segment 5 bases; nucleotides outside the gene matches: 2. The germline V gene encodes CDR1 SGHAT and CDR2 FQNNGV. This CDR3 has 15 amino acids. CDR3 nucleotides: TGTGCCAGCAGCTTCACTAGCGGGGGGCACAATGAGCAGTTCTTC. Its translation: CASSFTSGGHNEQFF.